This T cell receptor beta chain derives from a study of T cell responses to AZD1222 COVID-19 vaccine. General study results and limits: Sampling that yielded the repertoires occurred only after the peak T cell response. At baseline, seropositivity was found in only five or six AZD1222 recipients. Spike-specific TCRs gained breadth and depth after people received two AZD1222 doses. Targeting of unmutated variant regions was reportedly seen in nearly half of spike-specific TCRs.

Produced via immunoSEQ multiplex PCR; TCRdb's table is partial and in-frame only. The table records around 140,000 clones, 90% of them present only once. Notes on this clone: The antigen remains unidentified.

The V end lost 1 base, the J end lost 5 bases, and 12 bases lay between the germline ends. CDR1 is LNHDA, CDR2 SQIVND, per germline (reference sequence). The length of the CDR3 is 15 residues. The specimen comprised peripheral blood, sampled 28 days after the second AZD1222 dose. The chain carries TRBV19 and TRBJ2-1, with D perhaps matching TRBD1 (6 bases). The TCR comes from an adult who received the AZD1222 COVID-19 vaccine. The CDR3 DNA reads as TGTGCCAGTAGTATAGCAGGGGTGGGGAACAATGAGCAGTTCTTC. This encodes CASSIAGVGNNEQFF.